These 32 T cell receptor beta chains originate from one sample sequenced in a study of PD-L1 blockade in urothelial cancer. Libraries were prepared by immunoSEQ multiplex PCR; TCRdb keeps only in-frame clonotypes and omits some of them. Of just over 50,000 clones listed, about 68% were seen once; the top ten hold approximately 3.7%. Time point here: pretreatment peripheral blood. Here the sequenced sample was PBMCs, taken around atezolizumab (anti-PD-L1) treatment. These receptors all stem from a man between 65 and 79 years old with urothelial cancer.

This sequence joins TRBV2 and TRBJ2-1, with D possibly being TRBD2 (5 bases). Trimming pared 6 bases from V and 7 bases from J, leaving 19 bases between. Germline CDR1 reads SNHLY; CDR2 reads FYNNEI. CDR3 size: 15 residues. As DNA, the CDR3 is TGTGCCAGCAGCGGGAACCGACATCCCTTGAATGAGCAGTTCTTC. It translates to CASSGNRHPLNEQFF.

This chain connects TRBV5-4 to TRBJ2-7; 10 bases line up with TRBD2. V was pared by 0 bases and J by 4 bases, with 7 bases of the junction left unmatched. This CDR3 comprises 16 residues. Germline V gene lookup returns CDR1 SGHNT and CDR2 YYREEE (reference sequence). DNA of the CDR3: TGTGCCAGCAGCTTGGGAGCGGGGGGGGGCCCTTACGAGCAGTACTTC. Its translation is CASSLGAGGGPYEQYF.

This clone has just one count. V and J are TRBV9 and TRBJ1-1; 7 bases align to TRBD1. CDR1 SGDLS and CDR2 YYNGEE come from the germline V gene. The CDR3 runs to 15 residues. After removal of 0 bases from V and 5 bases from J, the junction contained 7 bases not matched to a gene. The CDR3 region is CASSVGGDRRTEAFF. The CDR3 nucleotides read TGTGCCAGCAGCGTAGGTGGGGACAGAAGAACTGAAGCTTTCTTT. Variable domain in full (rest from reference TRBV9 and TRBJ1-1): DSGVTQTPKHLITATGQRVTLRCSPRSGDLSVYWYQQSLDQGLQFLIQYYNGEERAKGNILERFSAQQFPDLHSELNLSSLELGDSALYFCASSVGGDRRTEAFFGQGTRLTVV.

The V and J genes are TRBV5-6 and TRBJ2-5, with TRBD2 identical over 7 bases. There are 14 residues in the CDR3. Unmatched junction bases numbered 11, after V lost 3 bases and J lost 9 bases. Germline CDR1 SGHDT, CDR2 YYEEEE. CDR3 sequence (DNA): TGTGCCAGCAGCTCGGGAGGCGGGTCCTCGCCCCAGTACTTC. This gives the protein CASSSGGGSSPQYF.

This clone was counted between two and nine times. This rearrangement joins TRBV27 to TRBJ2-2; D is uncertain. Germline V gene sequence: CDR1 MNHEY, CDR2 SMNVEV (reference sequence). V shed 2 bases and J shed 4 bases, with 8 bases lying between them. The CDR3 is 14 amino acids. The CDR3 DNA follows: TGTGCCAGCAGTTTAGTCCCTCTCACCGGGGAGCTGTTTTTT. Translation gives CASSLVPLTGELFF.

In DNA form, the CDR3 reads TGTGCCAGCAGCTTAGGGGGGCAGGGAGCTGAAAAACTGTTTTTT. Translating it yields CASSLGGQGAEKLFF. The genes are TRBV11-2 and TRBJ1-4; D is possibly TRBD1 (6 bases). The CDR3 is made up of 15 amino acids. Trimming removed 1 base at V and 7 bases at J, with 13 bases between. Germline CDR1 is SGHAT and CDR2 is FQNNGV. The whole variable domain, remainder taken from reference TRBV11-2 and TRBJ1-4, is EAGVAQSPRYKIIEKRQSVAFWCNPISGHATLYWYQQILGQGPKLLIQFQNNGVVDDSQLPKDRFSAERLKGVDSTLKIQPAKLEDSAVYLCASSLGGQGAEKLFFGSGTQLSVL.

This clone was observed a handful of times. Written as DNA, the CDR3 is TGTGCCAGCAGTTTATTCCCCTTTGACGAGCAGTACTTC. This encodes CASSLFPFDEQYF. The chain joins TRBV27 to TRBJ2-7; D not resolved. CDR1 is MNHEY and CDR2 is SMNVEV in the germline V gene (reference sequence). CDR3 size: 13 residues. The ends were cut back, 1 base at V and 5 bases at J, with 9 bases in the middle.

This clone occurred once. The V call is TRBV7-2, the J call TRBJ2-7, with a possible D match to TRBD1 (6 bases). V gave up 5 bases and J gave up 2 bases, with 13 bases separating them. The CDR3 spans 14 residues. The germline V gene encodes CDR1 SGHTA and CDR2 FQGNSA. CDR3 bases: TGTGCCAGCAGCCAAGGGGACATAACCTACGAGCAGTACTTC. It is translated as CASSQGDITYEQYF.

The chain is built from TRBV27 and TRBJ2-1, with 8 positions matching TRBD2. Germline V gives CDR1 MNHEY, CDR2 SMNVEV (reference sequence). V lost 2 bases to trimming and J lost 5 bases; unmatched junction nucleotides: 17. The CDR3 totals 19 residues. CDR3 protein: CASSLAPGVGGRSDNEQFF. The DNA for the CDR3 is TGTGCCAGCAGTTTAGCCCCAGGGGTGGGCGGGAGGTCCGACAATGAGCAGTTCTTC.

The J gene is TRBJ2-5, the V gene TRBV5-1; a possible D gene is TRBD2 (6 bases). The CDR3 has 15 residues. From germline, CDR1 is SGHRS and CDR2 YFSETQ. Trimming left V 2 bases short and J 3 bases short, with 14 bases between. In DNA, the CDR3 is TGCGCCAGCAGCTTCGGCGGGACCGGGGAAGAGACCCAGTACTTC. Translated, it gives CASSFGGTGEETQYF.

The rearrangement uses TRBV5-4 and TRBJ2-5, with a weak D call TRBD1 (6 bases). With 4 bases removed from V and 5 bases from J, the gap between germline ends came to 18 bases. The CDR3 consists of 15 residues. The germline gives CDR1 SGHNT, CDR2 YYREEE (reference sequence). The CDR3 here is CASSPQQQGFETQYF. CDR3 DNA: TGTGCCAGCAGCCCACAACAACAGGGTTTCGAGACCCAGTACTTC.

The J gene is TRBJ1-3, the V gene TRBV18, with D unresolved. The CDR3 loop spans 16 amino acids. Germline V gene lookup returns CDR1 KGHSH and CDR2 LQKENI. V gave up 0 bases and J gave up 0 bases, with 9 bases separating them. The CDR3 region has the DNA TGTGCCAGCTCACCACCACAGAGTTCCTCTGGAAACACCATATATTTT. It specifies CASSPPQSSSGNTIYF. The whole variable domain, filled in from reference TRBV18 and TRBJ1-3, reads NAGVMQNPRHLVRRRGQEARLRCSPMKGHSHVYWYRQLPEEGLKFMVYLQKENIIDESGMPKERFSAEFPKEGPSILRIQQVVRGDSAAYFCASSPPQSSSGNTIYFGEGSWLTVV.

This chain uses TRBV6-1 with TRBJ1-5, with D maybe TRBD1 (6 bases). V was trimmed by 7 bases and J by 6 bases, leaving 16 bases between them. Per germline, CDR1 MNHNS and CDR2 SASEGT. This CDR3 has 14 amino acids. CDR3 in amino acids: CASTGTQGLQPQHF. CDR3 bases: TGTGCCAGCACTGGGACACAGGGCCTTCAGCCCCAGCATTTT.

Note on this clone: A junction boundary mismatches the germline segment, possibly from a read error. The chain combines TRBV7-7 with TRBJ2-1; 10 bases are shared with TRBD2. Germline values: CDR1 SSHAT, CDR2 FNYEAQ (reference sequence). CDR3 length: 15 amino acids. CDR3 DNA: TGTGCTAGCAGCCCGGGACTAGCGACGGGGAATGAGCAGTTCTTC. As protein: CASSPGLATGNEQFF.

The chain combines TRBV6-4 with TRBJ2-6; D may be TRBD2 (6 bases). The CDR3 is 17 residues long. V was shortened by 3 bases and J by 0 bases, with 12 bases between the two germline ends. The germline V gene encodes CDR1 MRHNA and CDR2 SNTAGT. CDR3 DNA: TGTGCCAGCAGTGAGATGGGGGGTGGCTCTGGGGCCAACGTCCTGACTTTC. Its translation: CASSEMGGGSGANVLTF.

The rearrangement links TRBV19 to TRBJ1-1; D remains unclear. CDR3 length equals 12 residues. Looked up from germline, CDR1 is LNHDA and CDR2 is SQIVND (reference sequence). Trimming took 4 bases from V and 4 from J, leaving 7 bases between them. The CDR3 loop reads CASSTWSTEAFF. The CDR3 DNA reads TGTGCCAGTAGTACGTGGAGCACTGAAGCTTTCTTT.

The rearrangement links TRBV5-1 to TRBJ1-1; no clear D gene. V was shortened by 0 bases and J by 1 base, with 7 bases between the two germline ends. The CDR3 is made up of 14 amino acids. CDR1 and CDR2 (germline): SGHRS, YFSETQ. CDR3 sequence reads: CASSLGVRNTEAFF. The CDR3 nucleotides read TGCGCCAGCAGCTTGGGTGTCAGGAACACTGAAGCTTTCTTT.

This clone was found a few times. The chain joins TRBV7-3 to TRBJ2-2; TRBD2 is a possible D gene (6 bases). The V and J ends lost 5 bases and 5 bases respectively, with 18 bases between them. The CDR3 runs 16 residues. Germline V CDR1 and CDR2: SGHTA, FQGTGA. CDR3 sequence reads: CASSRFGGDATGELFF. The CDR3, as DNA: TGTGCCAGCAGCCGCTTCGGCGGGGATGCTACCGGGGAGCTGTTTTTT.

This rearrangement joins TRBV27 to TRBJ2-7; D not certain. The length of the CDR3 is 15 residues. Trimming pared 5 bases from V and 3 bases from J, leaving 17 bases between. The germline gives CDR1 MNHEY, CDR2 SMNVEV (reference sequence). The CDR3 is CASSASHPSIYEQYF. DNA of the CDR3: TGTGCCAGCAGTGCTTCACACCCGTCAATCTACGAGCAGTACTTC.

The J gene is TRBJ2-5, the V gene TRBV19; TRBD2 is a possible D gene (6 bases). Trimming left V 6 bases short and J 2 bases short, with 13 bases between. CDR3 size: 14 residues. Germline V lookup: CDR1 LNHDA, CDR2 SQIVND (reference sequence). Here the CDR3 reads CASSKSRGQETQYF. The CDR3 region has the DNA TGTGCCAGTAGCAAAAGCCGGGGGCAAGAGACCCAGTACTTC.

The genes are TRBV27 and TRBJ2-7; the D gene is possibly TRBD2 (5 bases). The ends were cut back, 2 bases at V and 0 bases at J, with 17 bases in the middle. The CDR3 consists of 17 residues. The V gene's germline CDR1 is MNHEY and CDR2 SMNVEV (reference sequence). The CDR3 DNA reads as TGTGCCAGCAGTTTACCCCTTCCAGGTACTAGCTCCTACGAGCAGTACTTC. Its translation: CASSLPLPGTSSYEQYF.

The CDR3, as DNA: TGTGCCAGCAGTACCCCTCAACCGGGACAGGGGCCGAATGAAAAACTGTTTTTT. It translates to CASSTPQPGQGPNEKLFF. This chain connects TRBV28 to TRBJ1-4, with TRBD1 matching 10 bases. CDR1 and CDR2 from the germline V gene are MDHEN and SYDVKM. This CDR3 has 18 residues. The V and J ends lost 5 bases and 5 bases, in that order; junction bases with no gene match: 14.

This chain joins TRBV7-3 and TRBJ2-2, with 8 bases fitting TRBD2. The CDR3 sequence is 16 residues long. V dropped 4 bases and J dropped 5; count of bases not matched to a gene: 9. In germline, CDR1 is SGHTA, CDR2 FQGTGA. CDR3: CASSSLAGGRTGELFF. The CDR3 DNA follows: TGTGCCAGCAGCTCTCTGGCGGGGGGAAGGACCGGGGAGCTGTTTTTT.

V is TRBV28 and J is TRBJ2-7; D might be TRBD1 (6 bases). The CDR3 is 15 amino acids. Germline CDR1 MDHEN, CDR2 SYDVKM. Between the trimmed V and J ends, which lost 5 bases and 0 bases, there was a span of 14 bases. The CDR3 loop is CASSHGTPNSYEQYF. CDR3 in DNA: TGTGCCAGCAGTCATGGGACACCTAACTCCTACGAGCAGTACTTC.

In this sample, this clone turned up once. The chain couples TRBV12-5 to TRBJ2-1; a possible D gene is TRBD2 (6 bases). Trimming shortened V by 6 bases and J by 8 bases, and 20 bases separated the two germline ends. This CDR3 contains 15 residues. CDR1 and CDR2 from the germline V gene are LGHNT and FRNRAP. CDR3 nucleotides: TGTGCTAGTGGCCCCCTCGCGGGATCCCAGGATGAGCAGTTCTTC. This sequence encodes CASGPLAGSQDEQFF.

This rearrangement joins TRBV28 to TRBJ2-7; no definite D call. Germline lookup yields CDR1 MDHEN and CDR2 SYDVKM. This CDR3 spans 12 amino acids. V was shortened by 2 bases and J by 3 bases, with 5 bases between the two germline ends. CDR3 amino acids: CASSLAGYEQYF. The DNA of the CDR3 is TGTGCCAGCAGTTTAGCCGGCTACGAGCAGTACTTC.

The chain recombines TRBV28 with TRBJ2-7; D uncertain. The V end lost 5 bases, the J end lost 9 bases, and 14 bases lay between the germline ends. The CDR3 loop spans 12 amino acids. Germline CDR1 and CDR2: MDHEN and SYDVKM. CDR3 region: CASSPYNEWQYF. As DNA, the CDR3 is TGTGCCAGCAGTCCCTATAATGAATGGCAGTACTTC.

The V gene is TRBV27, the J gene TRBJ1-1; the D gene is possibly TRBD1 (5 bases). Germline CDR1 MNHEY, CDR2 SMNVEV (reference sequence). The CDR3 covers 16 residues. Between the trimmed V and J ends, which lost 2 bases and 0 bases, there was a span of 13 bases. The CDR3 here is CASSLLPGHLNTEAFF. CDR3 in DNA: TGTGCCAGCAGTTTACTCCCCGGACACCTGAACACTGAAGCTTTCTTT.

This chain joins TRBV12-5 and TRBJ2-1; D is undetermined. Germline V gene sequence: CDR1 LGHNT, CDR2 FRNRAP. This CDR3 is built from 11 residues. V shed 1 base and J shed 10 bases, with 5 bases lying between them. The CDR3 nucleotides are TGTGCTAGTGGTTTGGGGAGAGAGCAGTTCTTC. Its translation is CASGLGREQFF.

The chain's CDR3 is CSAPGTGVAFF. CDR3 DNA sequence: TGCAGTGCTCCCGGAACGGGGGTAGCTTTCTTT. The chain combines TRBV20-1 with TRBJ1-1; a possible D gene is TRBD1 (5 bases). V shed 5 bases and J shed 10 bases, with 14 bases lying between them. The CDR3 is made up of 11 amino acids. The germline V gene encodes CDR1 DFQATT and CDR2 SNEGSKA (reference sequence).

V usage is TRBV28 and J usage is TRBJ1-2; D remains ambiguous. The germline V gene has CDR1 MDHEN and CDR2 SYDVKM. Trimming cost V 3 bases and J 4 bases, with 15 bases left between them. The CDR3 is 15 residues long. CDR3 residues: CASSLDERSGYGYTF. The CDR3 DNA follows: TGTGCCAGCAGTTTGGATGAACGGAGCGGCTATGGCTACACCTTC.

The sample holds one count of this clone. Here the CDR3 reads CASSPTGQGTYNEQFF. The CDR3 DNA reads as TGCGCCAGCAGCCCCACAGGGCAGGGCACCTACAATGAGCAGTTCTTC. This sequence joins TRBV5-1 and TRBJ2-1, with D perhaps matching TRBD1 (6 bases). Germline loops: CDR1 SGHRS, CDR2 YFSETQ. V lost 4 bases and J lost 2, with 16 bases in between. CDR3 size: 16 residues.